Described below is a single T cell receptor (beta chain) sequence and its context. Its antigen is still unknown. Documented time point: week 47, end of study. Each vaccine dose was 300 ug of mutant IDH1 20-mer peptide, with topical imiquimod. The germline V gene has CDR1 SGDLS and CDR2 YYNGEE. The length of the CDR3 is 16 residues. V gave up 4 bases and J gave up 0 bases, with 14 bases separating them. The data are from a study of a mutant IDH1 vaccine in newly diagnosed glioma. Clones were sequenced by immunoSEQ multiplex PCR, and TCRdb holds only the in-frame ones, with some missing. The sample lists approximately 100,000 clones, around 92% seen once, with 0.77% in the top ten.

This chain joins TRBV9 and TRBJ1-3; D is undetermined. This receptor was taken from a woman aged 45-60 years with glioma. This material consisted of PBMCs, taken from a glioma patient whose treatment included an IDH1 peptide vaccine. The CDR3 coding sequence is TGTGCCAGCAGCCCCAGCCGGCTGTCCTCTGGAAACACCATATATTTT. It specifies CASSPSRLSSGNTIYF. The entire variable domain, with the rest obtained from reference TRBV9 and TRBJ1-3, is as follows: DSGVTQTPKHLITATGQRVTLRCSPRSGDLSVYWYQQSLDQGLQFLIQYYNGEERAKGNILERFSAQQFPDLHSELNLSSLELGDSALYFCASSPSRLSSGNTIYFGEGSWLTVV.